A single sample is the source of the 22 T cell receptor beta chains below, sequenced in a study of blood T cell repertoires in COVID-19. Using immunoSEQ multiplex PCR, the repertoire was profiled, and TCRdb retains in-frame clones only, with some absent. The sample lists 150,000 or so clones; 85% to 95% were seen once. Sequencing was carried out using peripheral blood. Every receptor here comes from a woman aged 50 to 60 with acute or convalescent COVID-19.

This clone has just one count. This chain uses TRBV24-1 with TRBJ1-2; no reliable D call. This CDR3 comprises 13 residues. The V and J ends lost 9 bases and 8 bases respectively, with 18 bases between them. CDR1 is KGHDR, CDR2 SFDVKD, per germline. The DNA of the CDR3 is TGTGCCACCGGATCAGAAGGCTCAGGCGGCTACACCTTC. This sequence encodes CATGSEGSGGYTF.

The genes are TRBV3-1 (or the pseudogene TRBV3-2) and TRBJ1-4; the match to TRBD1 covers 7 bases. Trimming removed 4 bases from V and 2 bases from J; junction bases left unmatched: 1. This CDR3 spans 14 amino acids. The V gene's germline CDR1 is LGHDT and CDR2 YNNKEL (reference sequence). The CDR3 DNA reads TGTGCCAGCAGCCCGACAGGGACTAATGAAAAACTGTTTTTT. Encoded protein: CASSPTGTNEKLFF.

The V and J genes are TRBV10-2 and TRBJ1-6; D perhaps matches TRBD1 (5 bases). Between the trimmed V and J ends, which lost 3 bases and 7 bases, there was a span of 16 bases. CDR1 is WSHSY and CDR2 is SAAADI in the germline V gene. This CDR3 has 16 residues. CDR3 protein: CASSDESRQPNSPLHF. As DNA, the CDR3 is TGCGCCAGCAGTGATGAATCCCGACAGCCGAATTCACCCCTCCACTTT.

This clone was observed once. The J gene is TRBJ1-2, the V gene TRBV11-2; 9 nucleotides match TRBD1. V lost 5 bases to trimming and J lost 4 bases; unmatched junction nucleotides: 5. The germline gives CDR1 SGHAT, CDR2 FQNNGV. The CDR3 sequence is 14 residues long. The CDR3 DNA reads TGTGCCAGCAGCCCTGGGACAGGGCCCTATGGCTACACCTTC. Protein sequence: CASSPGTGPYGYTF.

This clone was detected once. This CDR3 is CASSRPGQKVGSPLHF. DNA of the CDR3: TGTGCCAGCAGTCGACCGGGACAAAAAGTCGGTTCACCCCTCCACTTT. This chain joins TRBV2 and TRBJ1-6, with D possibly TRBD1 on 6 matching bases. Trimming removed 5 bases from V and 9 bases from J, with 20 bases in between. This CDR3 comprises 16 residues. The germline V gene has CDR1 SNHLY and CDR2 FYNNEI. Drawing the rest from reference TRBV2 and TRBJ1-6, the complete variable domain is EPEVTQTPSHQVTQMGQEVILRCVPISNHLYFYWYRQILGQKVEFLVSFYNNEISEKSEIFDDQFSVERPDGSNFTLKIRSTKLEDSAMYFCASSRPGQKVGSPLHFGNGTRLTVT.

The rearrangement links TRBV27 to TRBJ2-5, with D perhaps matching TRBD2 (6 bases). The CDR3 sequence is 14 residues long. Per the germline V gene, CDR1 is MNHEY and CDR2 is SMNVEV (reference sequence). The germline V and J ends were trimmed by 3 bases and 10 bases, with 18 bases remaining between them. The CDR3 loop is CASSLGLPKGDQYF. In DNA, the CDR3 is TGTGCCAGCAGTTTGGGACTCCCAAAAGGTGACCAGTACTTC.

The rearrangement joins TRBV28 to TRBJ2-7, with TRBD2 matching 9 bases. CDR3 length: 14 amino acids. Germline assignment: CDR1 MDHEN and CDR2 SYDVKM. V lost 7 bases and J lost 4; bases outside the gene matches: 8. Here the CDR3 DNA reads TGTGCCAGCACCCCTCGCGGGGGGGCATACGAGCAGTACTTC. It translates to CASTPRGGAYEQYF. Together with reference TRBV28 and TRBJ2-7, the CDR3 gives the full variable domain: DVKVTQSSRYLVKRTGEKVFLECVQDMDHENMFWYRQDPGLGLRLIYFSYDVKMKEKGDIPEGYSVSREKKERFSLILESASTNQTSMYLCASTPRGGAYEQYFGPGTRLTVT.

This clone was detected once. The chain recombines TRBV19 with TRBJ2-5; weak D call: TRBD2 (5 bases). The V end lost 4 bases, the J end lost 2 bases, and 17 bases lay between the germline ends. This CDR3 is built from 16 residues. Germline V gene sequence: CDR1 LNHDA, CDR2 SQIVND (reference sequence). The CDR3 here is CASSKAPAVLQETQYF. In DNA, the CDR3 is TGTGCCAGTAGTAAAGCCCCAGCGGTCTTACAAGAGACCCAGTACTTC. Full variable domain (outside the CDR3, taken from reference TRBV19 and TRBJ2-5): DGGITQSPKYLFRKEGQNVTLSCEQNLNHDAMYWYRQDPGQGLRLIYYSQIVNDFQKGDIAEGYSVSREKKESFPLTVTSAQKNPTAFYLCASSKAPAVLQETQYFGPGTRLLVL.

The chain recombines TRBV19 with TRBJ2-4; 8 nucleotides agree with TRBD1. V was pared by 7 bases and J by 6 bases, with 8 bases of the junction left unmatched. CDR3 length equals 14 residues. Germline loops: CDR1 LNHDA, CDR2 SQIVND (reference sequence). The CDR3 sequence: CASKKETGVNIQYF. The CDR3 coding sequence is TGTGCCAGTAAGAAAGAGACAGGGGTAAACATTCAGTACTTC. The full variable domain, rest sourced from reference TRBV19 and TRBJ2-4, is DGGITQSPKYLFRKEGQNVTLSCEQNLNHDAMYWYRQDPGQGLRLIYYSQIVNDFQKGDIAEGYSVSREKKESFPLTVTSAQKNPTAFYLCASKKETGVNIQYFGAGTRLSVL.

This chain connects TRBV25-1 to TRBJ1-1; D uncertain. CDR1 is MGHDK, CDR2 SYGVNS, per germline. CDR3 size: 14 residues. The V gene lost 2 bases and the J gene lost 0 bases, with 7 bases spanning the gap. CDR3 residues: CASSETSLNTEAFF. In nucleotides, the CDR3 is TGTGCCAGCAGTGAAACGAGCCTGAACACTGAAGCTTTCTTT.

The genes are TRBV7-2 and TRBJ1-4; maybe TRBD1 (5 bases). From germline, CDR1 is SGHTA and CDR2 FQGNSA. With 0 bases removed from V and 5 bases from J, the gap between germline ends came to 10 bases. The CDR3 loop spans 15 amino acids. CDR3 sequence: CASSLANRINEKLFF. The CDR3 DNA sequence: TGTGCCAGCAGCTTAGCGAACAGGATCAATGAAAAACTGTTTTTT.

This CDR3 reads CASSLTGGNGNTIYF. The CDR3 region has the DNA TGTGCCAGCAGTTTGACAGGGGGCAATGGAAACACCATATATTTT. The V gene is TRBV28, the J gene TRBJ1-3, with 10 positions matching TRBD1. Germline V gene lookup returns CDR1 MDHEN and CDR2 SYDVKM. J lost 3 bases, V lost 3 bases, and 2 bases had no gene match. The length of the CDR3 is 15 residues.

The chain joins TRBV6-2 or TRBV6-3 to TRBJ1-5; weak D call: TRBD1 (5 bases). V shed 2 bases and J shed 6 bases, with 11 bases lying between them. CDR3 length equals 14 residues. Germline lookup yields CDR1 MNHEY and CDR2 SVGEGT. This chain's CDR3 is CASSYRGGPQPQHF. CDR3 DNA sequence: TGTGCCAGCAGTTACCGGGGGGGTCCTCAGCCCCAGCATTTT.

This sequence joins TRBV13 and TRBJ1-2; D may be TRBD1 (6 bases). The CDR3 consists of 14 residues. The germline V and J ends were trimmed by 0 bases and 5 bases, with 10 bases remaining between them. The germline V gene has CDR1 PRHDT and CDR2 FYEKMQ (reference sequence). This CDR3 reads CASSLGVRGYGYTF. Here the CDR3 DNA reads TGTGCCAGCAGCTTAGGTGTCAGGGGTTATGGCTACACCTTC. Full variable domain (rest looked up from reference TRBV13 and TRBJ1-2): AAGVIQSPRHLIKEKRETATLKCYPIPRHDTVYWYQQGPGQDPQFLISFYEKMQSDKGSIPDRFSAQQFSDYHSELNMSSLELGDSALYFCASSLGVRGYGYTFGSGTRLTVV.

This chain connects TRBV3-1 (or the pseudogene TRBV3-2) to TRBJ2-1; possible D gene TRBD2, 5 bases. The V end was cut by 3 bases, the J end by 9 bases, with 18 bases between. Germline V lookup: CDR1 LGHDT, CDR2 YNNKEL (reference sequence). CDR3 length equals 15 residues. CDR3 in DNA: TGTGCCAGCAGCCAGCCCGGACTCGATAGGAGTGAGCAGTTCTTC. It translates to CASSQPGLDRSEQFF.

The CDR3 is CASSFRTTYEQYF. The CDR3 DNA sequence: TGTGCCAGCAGTTTTCGAACAACCTACGAGCAGTACTTC. This chain links TRBV6-2 or TRBV6-3 with TRBJ2-7; no clear D gene. The CDR3 length is 13 residues. The germline V gene has CDR1 MNHEY and CDR2 SVGEGT. Trimming took 4 bases from V and 2 from J, leaving 9 bases between them.

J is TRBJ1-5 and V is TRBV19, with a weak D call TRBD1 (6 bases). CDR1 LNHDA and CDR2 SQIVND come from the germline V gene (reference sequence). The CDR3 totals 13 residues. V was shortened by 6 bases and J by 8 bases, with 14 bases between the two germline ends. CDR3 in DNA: TGTGCCAGTAGGGACCAGGGGCGGGAGCCCCAGCATTTT. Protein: CASRDQGREPQHF.

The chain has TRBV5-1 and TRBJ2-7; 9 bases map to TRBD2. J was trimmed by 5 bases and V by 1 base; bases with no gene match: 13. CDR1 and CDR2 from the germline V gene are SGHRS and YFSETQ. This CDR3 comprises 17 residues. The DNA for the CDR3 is TGCGCCAGCAGCTTGAGTCCCCCCGGGACTAGCAACAACGAGCAGTACTTC. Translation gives CASSLSPPGTSNNEQYF.

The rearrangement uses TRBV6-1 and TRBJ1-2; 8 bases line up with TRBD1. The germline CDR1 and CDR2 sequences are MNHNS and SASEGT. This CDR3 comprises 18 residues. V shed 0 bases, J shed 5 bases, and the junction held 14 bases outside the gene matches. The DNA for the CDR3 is TGTGCCAGCAGTGAAGCGGTGGACAGGGCCGTCAGTTGGTATGGCTACACCTTC. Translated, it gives CASSEAVDRAVSWYGYTF.

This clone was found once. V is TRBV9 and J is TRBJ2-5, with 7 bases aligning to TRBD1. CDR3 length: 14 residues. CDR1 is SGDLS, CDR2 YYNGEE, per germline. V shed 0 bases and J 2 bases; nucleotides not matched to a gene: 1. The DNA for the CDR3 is TGTGCCAGCAGCGTAGGGACAGGTCAAGAGACCCAGTACTTC. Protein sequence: CASSVGTGQETQYF. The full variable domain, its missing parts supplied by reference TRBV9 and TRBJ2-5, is DSGVTQTPKHLITATGQRVTLRCSPRSGDLSVYWYQQSLDQGLQFLIQYYNGEERAKGNILERFSAQQFPDLHSELNLSSLELGDSALYFCASSVGTGQETQYFGPGTRLLVL.

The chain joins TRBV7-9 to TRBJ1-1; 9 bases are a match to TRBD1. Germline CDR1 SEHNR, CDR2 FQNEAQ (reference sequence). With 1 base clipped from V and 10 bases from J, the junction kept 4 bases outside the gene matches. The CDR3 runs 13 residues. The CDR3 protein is CASSLGGQGPAFF. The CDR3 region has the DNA TGTGCCAGCAGCTTAGGGGGACAGGGCCCAGCTTTCTTT. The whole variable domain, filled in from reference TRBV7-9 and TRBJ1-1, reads DTGVSQNPRHKITKRGQNVTFRCDPISEHNRLYWYRQTLGQGPEFLTYFQNEAQLEKSRLLSDRFSAERPKGSFSTLEIQRTEQGDSAMYLCASSLGGQGPAFFGQGTRLTVV.

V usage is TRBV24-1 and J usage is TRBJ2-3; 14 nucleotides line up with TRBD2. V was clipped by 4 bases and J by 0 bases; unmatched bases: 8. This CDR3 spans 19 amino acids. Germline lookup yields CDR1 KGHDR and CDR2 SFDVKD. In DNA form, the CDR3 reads TGTGCCACCAGTGACGCGGGACTAGCGGGGGCGTTGAGCACAGATACGCAGTATTTT. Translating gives CATSDAGLAGALSTDTQYF.